Sequencing of this T cell receptor (beta chain) was carried out in a study of cytomegalovirus exposure and HLA in healthy donors. Turning to this clone: Its antigen is as yet unknown.

General observations from the study: With later analysis, a missense DCLRE1C variant became linked to TCR beta V- and J-gene trimming.

The CDR3 totals 10 residues. V was trimmed by 5 bases and J by 9 bases, leaving 7 bases between them. Germline CDR1 PRHDT, CDR2 FYEKMQ (reference sequence). PCR primers comprised 60 Vbeta and 13 Jbeta primers. Measured with immunoSEQ multiplex PCR; TCRdb has only the in-frame clones, and not every one. Across 65,000 to 90,000 clones, the top ten clones capture 2.7% of the sample. This TCR was recovered from a man aged 40-49 years in good health and CMV-seronegative. This rearrangement joins TRBV13 to TRBJ2-5; D is uncertain. Material: PBMCs. CDR3 nucleotides: TGTGCCAGCAGCACGAGCGCCCAGTACTTC. Protein sequence: CASSTSAQYF.